The 10 T cell receptor beta chains below were found in one sample sequenced in a study of T cells after yellow fever vaccination. From the 5' RACE reads, TCRdb called clonotypes with MiXCR, one entry per CDR3 protein. Altogether about 240,000 distinct CDR3 sequences are present, 6.9% being singletons, with the ten largest covering approximately 0.85%. The sample consisted of CD4+ T cells sorted from PBMCs, taken 15 days after the yellow fever booster vaccination. The receptor source for this set is a man aged 25 to 40 who received the YFV17D yellow fever vaccine.

This clonotype has ten or more counts. This sequence joins TRBV6-2 or TRBV6-3 and TRBJ1-1; D remains ambiguous. V was trimmed by 2 bases and J by 10 bases, leaving 17 bases between them. The germline gives CDR1 MNHEY, CDR2 SVGEGT. The length of the CDR3 is 14 residues. The CDR3 nucleotides are TGTGCCAGCAGTTACCAGACCGGACGAAACGCAGCTTTCTTT. This encodes CASSYQTGRNAAFF.

This clonotype was found many times. The chain joins TRBV7-2 to TRBJ2-7; 8 bases align to TRBD1. The J segment lost 3 bases and the V segment lost 3 bases, leaving 4 bases of the junction unmatched. CDR1 is SGHTA, CDR2 FQGNSA, per germline. The CDR3 consists of 14 residues. The CDR3 coding sequence is TGTGCCAGCAGCTTCGGACAGGGAAACTACGAGCAGTACTTC. This sequence encodes CASSFGQGNYEQYF. The whole variable domain, filled in from reference TRBV7-2 and TRBJ2-7, reads GAGVSQSPSNKVTEKGKDVELRCDPISGHTALYWYRQSLGQGLEFLIYFQGNSAPDKSGLPSDRFSAERTGGSVSTLTIQRTQQEDSAVYLCASSFGQGNYEQYFGPGTRLTVT.

There are many counts of this clonotype. The V and J genes are TRBV20-1 and TRBJ2-3; no clear D. From germline, CDR1 is DFQATT and CDR2 SNEGSKA (reference sequence). The CDR3 is made up of 12 amino acids. CDR3 protein: CSGASPTDTQYF. DNA for the CDR3: TGCAGCGGAGCCTCTCCCACAGATACGCAGTATTTT.

Here the CDR3 reads CATSDPTGSYEQYF. Written as DNA, the CDR3 is TGTGCCACCAGTGATCCGACGGGGTCCTACGAGCAGTACTTC. The chain uses TRBV24-1 and TRBJ2-7, with D perhaps matching TRBD2 (5 bases). CDR1 is KGHDR, CDR2 SFDVKD, per germline. The length of the CDR3 is 14 residues. V was shortened by 3 bases and J by 1 base, with 9 bases between the two germline ends.

CDR3 DNA sequence: TGCGCCAGCAGCCAAGTGACAGGGCCATGGCAGCCCCAGCATTTT. Translation gives CASSQVTGPWQPQHF. The chain couples TRBV4-3 to TRBJ1-5, with 7 bases fitting TRBD1. This CDR3 is 15 amino acids long. Unmatched junction bases numbered 7, after V lost 1 base and J lost 7 bases. The germline gives CDR1 LGHNA, CDR2 YSLEER.

In this sample, this clonotype turned up a few times. The chain recombines TRBV12-3 or TRBV12-4 with TRBJ1-1; 7 bases align to TRBD1. This CDR3 is 14 amino acids long. V was pared by 6 bases and J by 4 bases, with 8 bases of the junction left unmatched. CDR3 nucleotide sequence: TGTGCCAGCAGCTTGACAGGGAGTCGCACTGAAGCTTTCTTT. Translated, it gives CASSLTGSRTEAFF.

The rearrangement links TRBV3-1 to TRBJ2-1; D is uncertain. CDR3 length equals 14 residues. V dropped 3 bases and J dropped 6 bases, with 12 bases sitting between them. Germline lookup yields CDR1 LGHDT and CDR2 YNNKEL (reference sequence). CDR3 in DNA: TGTGCCAGCAGCCACAGGTATCGCGCCAATGAGCAGTTCTTC. Encoded protein: CASSHRYRANEQFF.

J is TRBJ2-5 and V is TRBV7-9, with 7 positions matching TRBD1. J lost 5 bases, V lost 1 base, and 7 bases had no gene match. The CDR3 extends over 15 amino acids. Germline assignment: CDR1 SEHNR and CDR2 FQNEAQ (reference sequence). The DNA of the CDR3 is TGTGCCAGCAGCTTAGGACAGGGTATGGTGGAGACCCAGTACTTC. It is translated as CASSLGQGMVETQYF.

This clonotype was found many times. The chain combines TRBV12-3 or TRBV12-4 with TRBJ2-7; D is ambiguous. V was shortened by 3 bases and J by 5 bases, with 5 bases between the two germline ends. There are 11 residues in the CDR3. The CDR3 bases are TGTGCCAGCAGTTTTACGGACGAGCAGTACTTC. This codes for CASSFTDEQYF.

The chain is built from TRBV7-2 and TRBJ2-2; 14 bases match TRBD2. The CDR3 extends over 17 amino acids. The V and J ends lost 6 bases and 7 bases, in that order; junction bases with no gene match: 10. Germline CDR1 and CDR2: SGHTA and FQGNSA. The DNA for the CDR3 is TGTGCCAGCAGTTACCGACTAGCGGGAGGGCCGTACGGGGAGCTGTTTTTT. Translated: CASSYRLAGGPYGELFF.